Given below is one TCR beta chain in context. Its matching antigen is unknown. The data were taken from a study of Tregs in tolerant kidney transplant recipients. As for the study in general: Mixed chimerism was transient after nonmyeloablative marrow transplants from related graft donors.

V was pared by 4 bases and J by 0 bases, with 5 bases of the junction left unmatched. The CDR3 consists of 15 residues. Germline V CDR1 and CDR2: SNHLY, FYNNEI. Notes on the study in general: Findings come from small patient numbers and require larger validation. This study did not directly address biological reproducibility.

The protocol was immunoSEQ multiplex PCR, while the TCRdb copy is restricted to in-frame clones and leaves out a portion. The sample has some 66,000 clones; about nine tenths are singletons. CD4+CD25+CD127- Tregs, CD4+CD25- non-Tregs, CD4 and CD8 cells were sorted. The TCR sequence derives from a human donor who received a combined kidney and bone marrow transplant. The chain uses TRBV2 and TRBJ2-7; 8 bases are shared with TRBD2. Sequencing was performed on CD8+ T cells from blood, taken before the transplant. CDR3 amino acids: CASSGVSGASYEQYF. The CDR3 coding sequence is TGTGCCAGCAGTGGTGTTAGCGGGGCCTCCTACGAGCAGTACTTC. Looking up the rest from reference TRBV2 and TRBJ2-7 gives the full variable domain: EPEVTQTPSHQVTQMGQEVILRCVPISNHLYFYWYRQILGQKVEFLVSFYNNEISEKSEIFDDQFSVERPDGSNFTLKIRSTKLEDSAMYFCASSGVSGASYEQYFGPGTRLTVT.